These 26 T cell receptor beta chains came from one sample sequenced in a study of post-analysis software for immune sequencing data. Regarding the study as a whole: TRBV5-6, TRBV5-1 and TRBV20-1 belonged to a set of about 5 TRBV segments that were more frequent in patients than controls.

The antigens these receptors bind are not known. The library was made from cDNA and included unique molecular identifiers. A single record per CDR3 protein comes from TCRdb applying MiXCR to the PCR reads. The profile shows hundreds of thousands of distinct CDR3 sequences, roughly 40% of them singletons. Sequences were obtained from blood. These receptors were taken from a girl between 5 and 17 years old with multiple sclerosis.

The sample holds many counts of this clonotype. The chain combines TRBV29-1 with TRBJ1-1, with D unresolved. Trimming took 4 bases from V and 3 from J, leaving 12 bases between them. Germline V gene data show CDR1 as SQVTM and CDR2 as ANQGSEA. The CDR3 consists of 13 residues. The DNA for the CDR3 is TGCAGCGTTGTTACAGCGGGAGACACTGAAGCTTTCTTT. It translates to CSVVTAGDTEAFF.

The chain recombines TRBV24-1 with TRBJ2-1; TRBD1 might be the D (6 bases). Trimming pared 12 bases from V and 5 bases from J, leaving 10 bases between. The CDR3 is 11 amino acids. Germline V CDR1 and CDR2: KGHDR, SFDVKD. The chain's CDR3 is CAVAGDNEQFF. CDR3 sequence (DNA): TGTGCCGTCGCAGGGGACAATGAGCAGTTCTTC.

There are a few counts of this clonotype. This CDR3 reads CASSFGGGSGGLTDTQYF. DNA for the CDR3: TGTGCCAGCAGTTTTGGGGGAGGTTCGGGGGGGCTGACAGATACGCAGTATTTT. V gene TRBV27 combines with J gene TRBJ2-3; 8 bases align to TRBD2. V dropped 3 bases and J dropped 3; count of bases not matched to a gene: 14. CDR1 MNHEY and CDR2 SMNVEV come from the germline V gene (reference sequence). CDR3 length: 18 residues.

The chain has TRBV4-1 and TRBJ2-7; TRBD2 matches at 15 bases. The end of the DNA fits TRBJ2-5 better, so the J call may be wrong. CDR3 length: 17 residues. The germline V gene has CDR1 MGHRA and CDR2 YSYEKL. This CDR3 is CASSQVPGLAGGETQYF. The DNA of the CDR3 is TGCGCCAGCAGCCAAGTCCCGGGACTAGCGGGAGGAGAGACCCAGTACTTC.

The chain links TRBV4-1 to TRBJ2-1; maybe TRBD1 (6 bases). TRBJ2-7 matches the DNA end more closely, so the J call is doubtful. The CDR3 extends over 16 amino acids. In germline, CDR1 is MGHRA, CDR2 YSYEKL. The CDR3, as DNA: TGCGCCAGCAGCCAATGGCCCAGGGGCGTTAACCGCGAGCAGTACTTC. As protein: CASSQWPRGVNREQYF.

The rearrangement links TRBV5-1 to TRBJ2-2; D unclear. This CDR3 is 15 amino acids long. Trimming stripped 0 bases from V and 3 bases from J, with 9 bases between. The V gene's germline CDR1 is SGHRS and CDR2 YFSETQ. The CDR3 DNA reads as TGCGCCAGCAGCTTGGAATTTGTGGACACCGGGGAGCTGTTTTTT. Its protein product is CASSLEFVDTGELFF. Combining the CDR3 with reference TRBV5-1 and TRBJ2-2 gives the whole variable domain KAGVTQTPRYLIKTRGQQVTLSCSPISGHRSVSWYQQTPGQGLQFLFEYFSETQRNKGNFPGRFSGRQFSNSRSEMNVSTLELGDSALYLCASSLEFVDTGELFFGEGSRLTVL.

The chain combines TRBV20-1 with TRBJ2-7; a weak D match, TRBD1 (6 bases). The V end was cut by 3 bases, the J end by 3 bases, with 9 bases between. The germline V gene encodes CDR1 DFQATT and CDR2 SNEGSKA (reference sequence). The CDR3 sequence is 12 residues long. This CDR3 reads CSASDRFYEQYF. The DNA of the CDR3 is TGCAGTGCTAGTGACAGGTTCTACGAGCAGTACTTC.

The chain combines TRBV7-9 with TRBJ2-3; 8 bases agree with TRBD2. Germline trimming cut 4 bases from V and 4 bases from J; bases unmatched to any gene: 10. This CDR3 contains 16 residues. Germline V lookup: CDR1 SEHNR, CDR2 FQNEAQ (reference sequence). DNA of the CDR3: TGTGCCAGCAGCTCCGGTAACGGGAGGGCCCCAGATACGCAGTATTTT. Translation gives CASSSGNGRAPDTQYF.

This clonotype has more than one count but fewer than ten. This chain uses TRBV12-3 or TRBV12-4 with TRBJ2-7; a possible D gene is TRBD2 (6 bases). Trimming shortened V by 11 bases and J by 3 bases, and 11 bases separated the two germline ends. The CDR3 totals 11 residues. Here the CDR3 reads CAVGEDYEQYF. CDR3 nucleotide sequence: TGTGCCGTCGGGGAGGACTACGAGCAGTACTTC.

The V call is TRBV7-2, the J call TRBJ1-1, with 7 bases fitting TRBD1. This CDR3 is built from 15 residues. Losses at the gene ends were 2 bases for V and 7 bases for J; bases not matched to a gene: 10. Germline CDR1 is SGHTA and CDR2 is FQGNSA. The CDR3 here is CASSLKGPGTDEAFF. The CDR3 DNA follows: TGTGCCAGCAGCTTAAAGGGCCCCGGGACAGATGAAGCTTTCTTT.

CDR3 loop: CASSLVRTTSRDTDTQYF. The CDR3 coding sequence is TGTGCCAGCAGCTTAGTCCGTACGACCTCGAGGGACACAGATACGCAGTATTTT. This chain uses TRBV7-9 with TRBJ2-3; D is perhaps TRBD2 (5 bases). The ends were cut back, 1 base at V and 2 bases at J, with 19 bases in the middle. CDR3 length: 18 amino acids. Germline values: CDR1 SEHNR, CDR2 FQNEAQ (reference sequence).

The CDR3, as DNA: TGCGCCAGCAGCCACGCAAACAATGAGCAGTTCTTC. Amino acids: CASSHANNEQFF. V usage is TRBV5-1 and J usage is TRBJ2-1; D gene ambiguous. Trimming took off 4 bases at V and 5 bases at J, with 7 bases between the two ends. The germline CDR1 and CDR2 sequences are SGHRS and YFSETQ. There are 12 residues in the CDR3.

This chain connects TRBV5-1 to TRBJ2-1, with no clear D. The germline CDR1 and CDR2 sequences are SGHRS and YFSETQ. V was clipped by 5 bases and J by 5 bases, with 11 bases between them. This CDR3 contains 13 residues. CDR3 region: CASRWLGNNEQFF. Written as DNA, the CDR3 is TGCGCCAGCAGGTGGCTCGGCAACAATGAGCAGTTCTTC.

The table lists this clonotype with many counts. V usage is TRBV7-8 and J usage is TRBJ1-1; no clear D. In germline, CDR1 is SGHVS, CDR2 FQNEAQ. The CDR3 is made up of 16 amino acids. Between the trimmed V and J ends, which lost 2 bases and 1 base, there was a span of 14 bases. Written as DNA, the CDR3 is TGTGCCAGCAGCTTATTTTTAGTGGGCCCGAACACTGAAGCTTTCTTT. The encoded protein is CASSLFLVGPNTEAFF. Together with reference TRBV7-8 and TRBJ1-1, the CDR3 gives the full variable domain: GAGVSQSPRYKVAKRGQDVALRCDPISGHVSLFWYQQALGQGPEFLTYFQNEAQLDKSGLPSDRFFAERPEGSVSTLKIQRTQQEDSAVYLCASSLFLVGPNTEAFFGQGTRLTVV.

This chain uses TRBV6-6 with TRBJ1-1; D uncertain. The germline CDR1 and CDR2 sequences are MNHNY and SVGAGI (reference sequence). The CDR3 extends over 15 amino acids. Trimming shortened V by 5 bases and J by 0 bases, and 13 bases separated the two germline ends. The CDR3 DNA reads TGTGCCAGCAGTATTTTAACAGCTATGAACACTGAAGCTTTCTTT. Its protein product is CASSILTAMNTEAFF.

This chain connects TRBV24-1 to TRBJ2-5; D uncertain. Germline CDR1 reads KGHDR; CDR2 reads SFDVKD. V lost 4 bases, J lost 0 bases, and 11 bases lay in between. The length of the CDR3 is 15 residues. CDR3 DNA sequence: TGTGCCACCAGTGACCGAGAATTGTACCAAGAGACCCAGTACTTC. Translated, it gives CATSDRELYQETQYF.

This clonotype was seen a few times. The gene calls are TRBV4-2 and TRBJ2-7, with 7 bases that match TRBD2. V lost 0 bases and J lost 0; bases outside the gene matches: 5. CDR1 is LGHNA and CDR2 is YNFKEQ in the germline V gene. The CDR3 spans 16 residues. The CDR3, as DNA: TGTGCCAGCAGCCAAGACTCGGGACTATACTCCTACGAGCAGTACTTC. Protein sequence: CASSQDSGLYSYEQYF.

The rearrangement uses TRBV5-1 and TRBJ2-3; D uncertain. V lost 5 bases and J lost 2, with 15 bases in between. This CDR3 spans 15 amino acids. Germline CDR1 reads SGHRS; CDR2 reads YFSETQ. The CDR3 DNA reads as TGCGCCAGCAGAAGGATAGTACGAAACACAGATACGCAGTATTTT. It is translated as CASRRIVRNTDTQYF.

This rearrangement joins TRBV6-6 to TRBJ2-7; D ambiguous. Germline assignment: CDR1 MNHNY and CDR2 SVGAGI (reference sequence). V lost 5 bases to trimming and J lost 2 bases, with 7 bases between them. The CDR3 has 12 amino acids. The CDR3 spells CASSALAYEQYF. In DNA form, the CDR3 reads TGTGCCAGCAGTGCCCTAGCCTACGAGCAGTACTTC.

The CDR3 loop reads CAISEYGGTEAFF. The CDR3 coding sequence is TGTGCCATCAGTGAGTATGGAGGTACTGAAGCTTTCTTT. This chain joins TRBV10-3 and TRBJ1-1; no reliable D call. Trimming removed 1 base from V and 5 bases from J, with 8 bases in between. CDR3 length equals 13 residues. Germline V gene lookup returns CDR1 ENHRY and CDR2 SYGVKD.

This chain joins TRBV12-3 or TRBV12-4 and TRBJ1-2; D possibly corresponds to TRBD1 (5 bases). The CDR3 loop spans 13 amino acids. Trimming took 3 bases from V and 4 from J, leaving 9 bases between them. CDR3 coding DNA: TGTGCCAGCAGTTTCCAGGGCAGCTATGGCTACACCTTC. Its translation: CASSFQGSYGYTF.

The V and J genes are TRBV12-3 or TRBV12-4 and TRBJ2-6; D is possibly TRBD1 or TRBD2 (5 bases each). The CDR3 spans 17 residues. Trimming took 1 base from V and 8 from J, leaving 18 bases between them. The CDR3 DNA is TGTGCCAGCAGTTTAGGCCTTGGGACGGCTTCCCCCAACGTCCTGACTTTC. Protein sequence: CASSLGLGTASPNVLTF.

This chain connects TRBV5-1 to TRBJ2-7, with D uncertain. The CDR3 runs 14 residues. The V end was cut by 5 bases, the J end by 6 bases, with 18 bases between. CDR1 and CDR2 (germline): SGHRS, YFSETQ. This chain's CDR3 is CASSLRGDPLEQYF. CDR3 bases: TGCGCCAGCAGTTTACGCGGCGACCCCCTCGAGCAGTACTTC.

This clonotype appeared a single time. The rearrangement links TRBV29-1 to TRBJ1-3; no definite D call. Germline CDR1 and CDR2: SQVTM and ANQGSEA. The CDR3 covers 13 residues. V lost 1 base and J 2 bases, leaving 6 bases between the germline ends. The CDR3 region has the DNA TGCAGCGTTGAAGTTACAGCTGGAAACACCATATATTTT. It specifies CSVEVTAGNTIYF. Using reference TRBV29-1 and TRBJ1-3 for the parts outside the CDR3, the full variable domain is SAVISQKPSRDICQRGTSLTIQCQVDSQVTMMFWYRQQPGQSLTLIATANQGSEATYESGFVIDKFPISRPNLTFSTLTVSNMSPEDSSIYLCSVEVTAGNTIYFGEGSWLTVV.

The chain couples TRBV12-3 or TRBV12-4 to TRBJ2-7, with D possibly being TRBD1 or TRBD2 (5 bases each). Trimming shortened V by 6 bases and J by 0 bases, and 12 bases separated the two germline ends. The CDR3 is made up of 14 amino acids. The CDR3 coding sequence is TGTGCCAGCAGAATCGGGACCAGCTCCTACGAGCAGTACTTC. Translation: CASRIGTSSYEQYF.

Only a few counts were recorded for this clonotype. J is TRBJ2-7 and V is TRBV5-1; 7 bases are a match to TRBD1. Germline CDR1 and CDR2: SGHRS and YFSETQ. After removal of 7 bases from V and 11 bases from J, the junction contained 21 bases not matched to a gene. The CDR3 totals 15 residues. The CDR3 protein is CASQGQTGLDQEKYF. The CDR3 region has the DNA TGCGCCAGCCAGGGACAGACAGGGCTTGACCAAGAGAAGTACTTC.